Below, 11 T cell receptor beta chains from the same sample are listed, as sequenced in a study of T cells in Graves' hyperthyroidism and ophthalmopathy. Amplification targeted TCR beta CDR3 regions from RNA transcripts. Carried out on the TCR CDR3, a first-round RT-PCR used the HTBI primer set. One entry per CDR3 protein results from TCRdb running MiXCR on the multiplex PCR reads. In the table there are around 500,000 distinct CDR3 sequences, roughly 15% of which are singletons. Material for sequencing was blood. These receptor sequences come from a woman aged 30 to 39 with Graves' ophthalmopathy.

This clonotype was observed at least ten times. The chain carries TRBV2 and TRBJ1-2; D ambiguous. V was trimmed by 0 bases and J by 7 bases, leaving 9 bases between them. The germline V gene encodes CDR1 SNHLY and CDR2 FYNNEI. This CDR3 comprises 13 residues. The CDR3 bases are TGTGCCAGCAGTGAAGCGCTTTCGTTTGGCTACACCTTC. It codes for CASSEALSFGYTF.

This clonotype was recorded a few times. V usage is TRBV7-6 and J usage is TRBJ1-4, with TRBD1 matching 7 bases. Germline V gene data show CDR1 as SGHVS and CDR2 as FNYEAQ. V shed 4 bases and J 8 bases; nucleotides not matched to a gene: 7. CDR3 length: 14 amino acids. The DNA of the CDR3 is TGTGCCAGCAGCTCCGGGACAGAGGGAGAAAAACTGTTTTTT. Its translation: CASSSGTEGEKLFF.

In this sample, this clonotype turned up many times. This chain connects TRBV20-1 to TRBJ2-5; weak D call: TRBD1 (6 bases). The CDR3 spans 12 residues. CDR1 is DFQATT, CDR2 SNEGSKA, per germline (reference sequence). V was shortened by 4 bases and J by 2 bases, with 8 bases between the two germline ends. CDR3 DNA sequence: TGCAGTGCTATTGACAGGCAAGAGACCCAGTACTTC. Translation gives CSAIDRQETQYF.

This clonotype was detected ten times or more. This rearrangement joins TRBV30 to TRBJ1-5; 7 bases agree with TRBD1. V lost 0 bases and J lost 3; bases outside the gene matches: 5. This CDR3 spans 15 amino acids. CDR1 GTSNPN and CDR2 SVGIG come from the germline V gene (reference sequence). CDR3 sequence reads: CAWSVLGTDNQPQHF. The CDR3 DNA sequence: TGTGCCTGGAGTGTACTCGGGACAGACAATCAGCCCCAGCATTTT. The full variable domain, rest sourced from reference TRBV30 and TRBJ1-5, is SQTIHQWPATLVQPVGSPLSLECTVEGTSNPNLYWYRQAAGRGLQLLFYSVGIGQISSEVPQNLSASRPQDRQFILSSKKLLLSDSGFYLCAWSVLGTDNQPQHFGDGTRLSIL.

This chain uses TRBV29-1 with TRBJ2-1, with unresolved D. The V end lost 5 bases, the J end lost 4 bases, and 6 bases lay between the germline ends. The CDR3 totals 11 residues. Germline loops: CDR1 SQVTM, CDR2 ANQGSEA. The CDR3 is CSVTPYNEQFF. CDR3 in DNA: TGCAGCGTTACTCCTTACAATGAGCAGTTCTTC.

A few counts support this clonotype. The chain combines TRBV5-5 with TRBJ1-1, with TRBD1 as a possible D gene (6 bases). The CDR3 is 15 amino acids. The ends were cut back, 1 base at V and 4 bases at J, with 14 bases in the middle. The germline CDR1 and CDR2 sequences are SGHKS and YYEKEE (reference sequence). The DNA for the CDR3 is TGTGCCAGCAGCTTGATTGGAACGGGGGCCACTGAAGCTTTCTTT. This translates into CASSLIGTGATEAFF.

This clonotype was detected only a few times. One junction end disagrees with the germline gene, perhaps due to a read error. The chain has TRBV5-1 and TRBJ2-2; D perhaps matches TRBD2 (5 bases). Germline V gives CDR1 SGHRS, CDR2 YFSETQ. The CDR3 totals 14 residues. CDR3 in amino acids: CASSFSGSTGKLFF. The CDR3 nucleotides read TGCGCCAGCAGCTTTTCGGGGTCCACCGGGAAGCTGTTTTTT.

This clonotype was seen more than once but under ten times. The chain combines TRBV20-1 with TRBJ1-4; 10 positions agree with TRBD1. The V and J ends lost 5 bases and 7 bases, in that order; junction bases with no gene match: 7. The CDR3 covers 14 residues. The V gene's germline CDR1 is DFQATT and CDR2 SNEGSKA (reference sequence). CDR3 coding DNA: TGCAGTGCTCCCCCAGGACAGGGGGGTGAAAAACTGTTTTTT. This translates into CSAPPGQGGEKLFF.

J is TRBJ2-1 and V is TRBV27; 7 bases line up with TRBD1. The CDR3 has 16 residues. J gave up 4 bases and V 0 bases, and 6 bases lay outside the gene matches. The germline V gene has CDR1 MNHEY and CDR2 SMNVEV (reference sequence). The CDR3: CASSLSVDRPYNEQFF. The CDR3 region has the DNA TGTGCCAGCAGTTTATCGGTGGACAGGCCATACAATGAGCAGTTCTTC.

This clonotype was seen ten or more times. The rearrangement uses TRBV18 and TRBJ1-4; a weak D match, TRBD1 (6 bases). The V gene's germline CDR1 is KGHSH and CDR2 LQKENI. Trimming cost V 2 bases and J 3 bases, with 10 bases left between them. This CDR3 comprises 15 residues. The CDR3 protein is CASSPGQPANEKLFF. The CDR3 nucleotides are TGTGCCAGCTCACCAGGACAGCCCGCTAATGAAAAACTGTTTTTT.

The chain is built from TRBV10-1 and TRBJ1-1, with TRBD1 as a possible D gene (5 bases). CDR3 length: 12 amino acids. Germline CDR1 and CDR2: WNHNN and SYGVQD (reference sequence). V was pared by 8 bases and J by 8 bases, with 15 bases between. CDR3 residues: CASSASWGEAFF. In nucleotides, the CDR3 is TGCGCCAGCTCAGCCAGTTGGGGGGAAGCTTTCTTT.